This T cell receptor beta chain was captured in a study of cytomegalovirus exposure and HLA in healthy donors. About the study: An earlier analysis identified 117 million unique TCR beta sequences in 150 million to 200 million T cells. Study results and limitations: There were a few CMV-associated chains whose specificity for CMV antigens was confirmed in vitro. Reports described diagnosis of cytomegalovirus status by the classifier as highly specific and sensitive.

V shed 8 bases and J shed 5 bases, with 19 bases lying between them. CDR3 length: 14 residues. Germline assignment: CDR1 MNHNY and CDR2 SVGAGI (reference sequence). Regarding this clone: No antigen is known for it.

PCR employed 60 Vbeta and 13 Jbeta primers. Produced via immunoSEQ multiplex PCR; TCRdb's table is partial and in-frame only. The table lists about 100,000 clones, about 80% of them singletons. This chain links TRBV6-6 with TRBJ2-7; D might be TRBD1 (7 bases). The receptor comes from a man aged 35-49 years in good health and CMV-seropositive. What was sequenced was PBMCs. The CDR3 bases are TGTGCCAGCGGGTACAGGGGAGGATTCGACGAGCAGTACTTC. Translation gives CASGYRGGFDEQYF.